These 3 T cell receptor beta chains originate from one sample sequenced in a study of shared clonotypes between healthy human individuals (dated by TCRdb to 2020 to 2021). Receptor amplification or capture employed the immunoSEQ multiplex PCR assay. TCRdb retrieved this table from immuneACCESS and kept in-frame rearrangements only. Not all clones are present; in checked studies, unresolved V genes account for under half, and no reason is known for the remainder. Across this sample there are some 1 million clones, with around 75% seen only once. Jointly, the top ten make up around 1.5% of the sample. What was sequenced was memory CD4+ T cells sorted from blood. This specimen's cell subset or site label, interpreted: CD45RA-negative fraction. Every receptor here comes from a man aged 18 to 30 in good health.

In nucleotides, the CDR3 is TGTGCCACCAGACTAGCGGGGGTCCGTGAGACCCAGTACTTC. This encodes CATRLAGVRETQYF. The chain is built from TRBV15 and TRBJ2-5, with 11 bases lining up with TRBD2. This CDR3 has 14 amino acids. The V segment lost 6 bases and the J segment 5 bases; nucleotides outside the gene matches: 5. Germline assignment: CDR1 LNHNV and CDR2 YYDKDF (reference sequence). Combining the CDR3 with reference TRBV15 and TRBJ2-5 gives the whole variable domain DAMVIQNPRYQVTQFGKPVTLSCSQTLNHNVMYWYQQKSSQAPKLLFHYYDKDFNNEADTPDNFQSRRPNTSFCFLDIRSPGLGDTAMYLCATRLAGVRETQYFGPGTRLLVL.

The chain employs TRBV6-5 and TRBJ2-1; 9 bases map to TRBD1. There are 15 residues in the CDR3. Losses at the gene ends were 6 bases for V and 1 base for J; bases not matched to a gene: 4. Germline CDR1 MNHEY, CDR2 SVGAGI. CDR3 coding DNA: TGTGCCAGCAGGTCCGGGACAGGGTCCTACAATGAGCAGTTCTTC. Translated: CASRSGTGSYNEQFF.

The chain links TRBV6-6 to TRBJ2-3, with D uncertain. CDR3 length: 16 amino acids. Trimming pared 2 bases from V and 2 bases from J, leaving 14 bases between. Per the germline V gene, CDR1 is MNHNY and CDR2 is SVGAGI (reference sequence). The CDR3 nucleotides read TGTGCCAGCAGTTACGTGGCCACAGCCTCCACAGATACGCAGTATTTT. Protein product: CASSYVATASTDTQYF.